Included here is one T cell receptor (beta chain) sequence, with context. The RNA input was roughly 0.45 to 1 ug, and it was reverse transcribed with random hexamers. TCRdb itself ran the immunoSEQ multiplex PCR reads through MiXCR, one entry per CDR3 protein. The repertoire holds around 160,000 distinct CDR3 sequences, with 85% to 95% as singletons. These data are taken from a study of CD8 T cells in Susac syndrome. Controls were drawn from healthy donors and were matched for age and sex. The length of the CDR3 is 14 residues. Trimming took off 1 base at V and 4 bases at J, with 8 bases between the two ends.

Sequencing was carried out using CD4+ T cells from PBMCs. The chain employs TRBV12-3 or TRBV12-4 and TRBJ1-3; no firm D call. The receptor was isolated from a human donor in good health. The CDR3 loop reads CASSLEAIGNTIYF. The CDR3 DNA reads as TGTGCCAGCAGTTTAGAGGCGATAGGAAACACCATATATTTT.